One sample yielded the 9 T cell receptor beta chains listed below, sequenced in a study of glioma-infiltrating T cells (dated by TCRdb to between 2015 and 2016). Reads for this sample came from an Illumina MiSeq. TCR alpha and beta CDR3 regions were amplified with the iRepertoire nested amplicon-rescue multiplex PCR (arm-PCR) platform from RNA. TCRdb cleaned the public reads at Q25 with fastp, built clones with MiXCR and kept in-frame beta chains. Every distinct CDR3 protein forms one entry, paired with its most common genes and DNA. The sample table lists tens of thousands of distinct CDR3 sequences, 35% to 50% of them with a count of one. The top ten clonotypes cover 35% to 45% of the sample. The sample consisted of glioma tissue, nonneoplastic brain tissue, or PBMCs (not recorded which). The receptor source for this set is a human donor with low-grade glioma or glioblastoma, undergoing nonglioma brain surgery, or in good health (not recorded which).

The chain recombines TRBV5-5 with TRBJ2-7; 12 bases are a match to TRBD1. Germline CDR1 is SGHKS and CDR2 is YYEKEE (reference sequence). The CDR3 has 15 residues. V was pared by 4 bases and J by 7 bases, with 9 bases of the junction left unmatched. CDR3 loop: CASSPPGQGAREQYF. The CDR3 DNA reads TGTGCCAGCAGCCCGCCGGGACAGGGGGCGCGTGAGCAGTACTTC.

The J gene is TRBJ2-3, the V gene TRBV4-1; D unresolved. The CDR3 totals 10 residues. Trimming removed 4 bases from V and 4 bases from J, with 0 bases in between. CDR1 MGHRA and CDR2 YSYEKL come from the germline V gene. CDR3 coding DNA: TGCGCCAGCAGCCCAGATACGCAGTATTTT. It codes for CASSPDTQYF.

This clonotype was observed at least ten times. This rearrangement joins TRBV6-1 to TRBJ2-5; a possible D gene is TRBD2 (6 bases). The CDR3 runs to 14 residues. Trimming took 8 bases from V and 2 from J, leaving 15 bases between them. In germline, CDR1 is MNHNS, CDR2 SASEGT. As DNA, the CDR3 is TGTGCCAGCGCCCCCGGGACTCAACAAGAGACCCAGTACTTC. Encoded protein: CASAPGTQQETQYF.

This clonotype appeared many times. The chain has TRBV5-4 and TRBJ1-2; tentative D call: TRBD1 (6 bases). The CDR3 length is 13 residues. Trimming left V 4 bases short and J 2 bases short, with 9 bases between. Germline V gene lookup returns CDR1 SGHNT and CDR2 YYREEE (reference sequence). The CDR3 DNA follows: TGTGCCAGCAGCCAGGACAGAAACTATGGCTACACCTTC. It codes for CASSQDRNYGYTF.

This clonotype was recorded only once. The CDR3 is CASSSGTIQAGKQRASYEQYF. DNA for the CDR3: TGTGCCAGCAGCTCGGGGACAATCCAAGCTGGGAAACAGCGGGCCTCCTACGAGCAGTACTTC. The chain combines TRBV6-2 or TRBV6-3 with TRBJ2-7, with D perhaps given as TRBD1 or TRBD2 (6 bases each). The CDR3 is 21 amino acids. Trimming stripped 6 bases from V and 0 bases from J, with 33 bases between. The germline CDR1 and CDR2 sequences are MNHEY and SVGEGT.

The genes are TRBV27 and TRBJ1-1; D is perhaps TRBD1 (6 bases). The CDR3 runs to 15 residues. Trimming pared 2 bases from V and 3 bases from J, leaving 13 bases between. Germline CDR1 and CDR2: MNHEY and SMNVEV (reference sequence). CDR3 residues: CASSLQGLGYTEAFF. The CDR3 nucleotides are TGTGCCAGCAGTTTACAGGGGTTGGGATACACTGAAGCTTTCTTT.

In this sample, this clonotype turned up a few times. The chain has TRBV5-4 and TRBJ2-2, with 8 positions matching TRBD2. The CDR3 consists of 15 residues. In germline, CDR1 is SGHNT, CDR2 YYREEE (reference sequence). Trimming removed 4 bases from V and 2 bases from J; junction bases left unmatched: 4. Here the CDR3 reads CASSPGTRNTGELFF. The DNA for the CDR3 is TGTGCCAGCAGCCCCGGGACTAGAAACACCGGGGAGCTGTTTTTT.

This clonotype was detected ten times or more. The chain recombines TRBV27 with TRBJ1-2; TRBD1 aligns across 10 bases. Losses at the gene ends were 4 bases for V and 4 bases for J; bases not matched to a gene: 3. Germline V gives CDR1 MNHEY, CDR2 SMNVEV (reference sequence). The CDR3 sequence is 14 residues long. The CDR3 protein is CASSSGTGVYGYTF. As DNA, the CDR3 is TGTGCCAGCAGTTCCGGGACAGGGGTCTATGGCTACACCTTC.

Remarks on this clonotype: Given a much more abundant clone one base away, this may be a read error. DNA for the CDR3: TGTGCCAGCGGCCGCTTGGGGACAGGGAAGACCTACGAGCAGTACTTC. Encoded protein: CASGRLGTGKTYEQYF. The chain employs TRBV14 and TRBJ2-7; 9 bases agree with TRBD1. Germline trimming cut 8 bases from V and 2 bases from J; bases unmatched to any gene: 13. Germline lookup yields CDR1 SGHDN and CDR2 FVKESK. The CDR3 runs 16 residues.